This TCR beta chain was identified in a study of T cells in Graves' hyperthyroidism and ophthalmopathy. Notes on the study in general: The model predicted ophthalmopathy a median roughly six months before onset.

The V gene's germline CDR1 is MNHNS and CDR2 SASEGT. CDR3 length equals 15 residues. Between the trimmed V and J ends, which lost 2 bases and 1 base, there was a span of 11 bases. Amplification yielded TCR beta CDR3 regions, with RNA transcripts as the source. With the HTBI primer set, the TCR CDR3 went through a first round of RT-PCR. MiXCR, run by TCRdb on the multiplex PCR reads, gives a single entry per CDR3 protein. This table holds 300,000 to 450,000 distinct CDR3 sequences, approximately 15% found once. This clonotype was detected many times. Its antigen is unidentified. This receptor was taken from a woman between 25 and 40 years old with Graves' ophthalmopathy. The genes are TRBV6-1 and TRBJ2-5; D is unclear. Sequenced: blood. The CDR3 sequence is CASSELKGPQETQYF. Written as DNA, the CDR3 is TGTGCCAGCAGTGAACTGAAAGGGCCCCAAGAGACCCAGTACTTC.